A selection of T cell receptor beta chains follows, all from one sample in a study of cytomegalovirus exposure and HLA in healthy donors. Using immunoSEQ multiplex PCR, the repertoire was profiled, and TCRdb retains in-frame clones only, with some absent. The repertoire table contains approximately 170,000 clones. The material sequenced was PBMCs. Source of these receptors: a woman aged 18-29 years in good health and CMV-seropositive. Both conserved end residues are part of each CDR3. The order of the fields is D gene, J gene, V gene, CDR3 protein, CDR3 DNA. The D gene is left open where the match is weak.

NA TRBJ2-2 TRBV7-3 CASSKNRDTNTGELFF TGTGCCAGCAGCAAGAACAGGGATACGAACACCGGGGAGCTGTTTTTT
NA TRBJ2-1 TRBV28 CASSLRLPNEQFF TGTGCCAGCAGTTTGCGACTACCCAATGAGCAGTTCTTC
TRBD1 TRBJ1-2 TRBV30 CAWGDTGGNGYTF TGTGCCTGGGGGGATACAGGGGGGAATGGCTACACCTTC
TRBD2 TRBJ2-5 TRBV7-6 CASSLILAGALETQYF TGTGCCAGCAGCTTAATCCTAGCGGGAGCCCTGGAGACCCAGTACTTC
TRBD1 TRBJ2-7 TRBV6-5 CASRAGTVVYEQYF TGTGCCAGCAGGGCCGGGACAGTGGTCTACGAGCAGTACTTC
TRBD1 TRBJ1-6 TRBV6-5 CASSSLWDRGQSPLHF TGTGCCAGCAGTTCCCTTTGGGACAGGGGGCAATCACCCCTCCACTTT
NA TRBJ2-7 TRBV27 CASSATQEGKGYEQYF TGTGCCAGCAGTGCCACCCAAGAGGGTAAAGGGTACGAGCAGTACTTC
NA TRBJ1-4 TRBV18 CASSLTGDNEKLFF TGTGCCAGCTCACTGACAGGAGATAATGAAAAACTGTTTTTT
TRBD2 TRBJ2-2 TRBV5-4 CASSLGGGGNTGELFF TGTGCCAGCAGCTTGGGCGGGGGGGGGAACACCGGGGAGCTGTTTTTT
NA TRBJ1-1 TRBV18 CASSPGTENTEAFF TGTGCCAGCTCACCAGGGACTGAGAACACTGAAGCTTTCTTT
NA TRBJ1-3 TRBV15 CATSREGYGNTIYF TGTGCCACCAGCAGGGAGGGGTACGGAAACACCATATATTTT